The 9 T cell receptor beta chains below come from one sample, sequenced in a study of T cell responses to AZD1222 COVID-19 vaccine. Here immunoSEQ multiplex PCR was the method, and the copy in TCRdb shows in-frame clones only, minus some. The sample includes approximately 220,000 clones, about 92% of them seen just once. Source: peripheral blood, taken on day 0 of MenACWY control vaccination. All receptors come from an adult in good health.

This chain joins TRBV15 and TRBJ2-2, with 12 bases fitting TRBD2. CDR1 and CDR2 from the germline V gene are LNHNV and YYDKDF (reference sequence). CDR3 length: 18 amino acids. The trim removed 0 bases at V and 6 bases at J, leaving 8 bases unmatched. The CDR3 nucleotides are TGTGCCACCAGCAGAGAGCTAGCGGGGGGGCCATACGCCGGGGAGCTGTTTTTT. Translation gives CATSRELAGGPYAGELFF.

CDR3 coding DNA: TGTGCCAGCAGCCAGGACAGGAGAAATGAAAAACTGTTTTTT. It yields the protein CASSQDRRNEKLFF. The V gene is TRBV11-2, the J gene TRBJ1-4; 7 bases align to TRBD1. V dropped 5 bases and J dropped 5; count of bases not matched to a gene: 5. Germline lookup yields CDR1 SGHAT and CDR2 FQNNGV. The CDR3 has 14 residues.

The J gene is TRBJ1-2, the V gene TRBV7-2; TRBD1 agrees at 7 bases. Germline CDR1 is SGHTA and CDR2 is FQGNSA. V gave up 4 bases and J gave up 5 bases; unmatched junction bases: 16. The CDR3 is 17 amino acids. The CDR3 nucleotides read TGTGCCAGCAGCTGGGGAGGGACAGAGAGATCATTATATGGCTACACCTTC. It is translated as CASSWGGTERSLYGYTF.

The chain couples TRBV6-1 to TRBJ1-4; D is possibly TRBD1 (5 bases). The CDR3 runs to 16 residues. Trimming shortened V by 3 bases and J by 2 bases, and 13 bases separated the two germline ends. The V gene's germline CDR1 is MNHNS and CDR2 SASEGT. This chain's CDR3 is CASSEVPGTTNEKLFF. CDR3 nucleotides: TGTGCCAGCAGTGAGGTTCCAGGGACCACTAATGAAAAACTGTTTTTT.

This clone has a handful of counts. The CDR3 nucleotides read TGTGCCAGCAGTTTTGGCGGGGGGGAGACCCAGTACTTC. This encodes CASSFGGGETQYF. The rearrangement links TRBV12-3 or TRBV12-4 to TRBJ2-5; 8 nucleotides match TRBD2. The V segment lost 3 bases and the J segment 5 bases; nucleotides outside the gene matches: 2. CDR3 size: 13 residues.

This clone occurred once. The V and J genes are TRBV5-1 and TRBJ1-5, with TRBD1 matching over 10 bases. Germline trimming cut 4 bases from V and 1 base from J; bases unmatched to any gene: 5. The CDR3 is made up of 16 amino acids. Germline V CDR1 and CDR2: SGHRS, YFSETQ. In nucleotides, the CDR3 is TGCGCCAGCAGCGACGGGACAGGGGTGAGCAATCAGCCCCAGCATTTT. Its protein product is CASSDGTGVSNQPQHF.

J is TRBJ1-2 and V is TRBV19; possibly TRBD1 for D (6 bases). The ends were cut back, 6 bases at V and 5 bases at J, with 22 bases in the middle. This CDR3 is 16 amino acids long. From germline, CDR1 is LNHDA and CDR2 SQIVND (reference sequence). CDR3 DNA sequence: TGTGCCAGTAGACAGGCACAGGGAGGGGTTGGTTATGGCTACACCTTC. Residues: CASRQAQGGVGYGYTF. Variable domain in full (rest from reference TRBV19 and TRBJ1-2): DGGITQSPKYLFRKEGQNVTLSCEQNLNHDAMYWYRQDPGQGLRLIYYSQIVNDFQKGDIAEGYSVSREKKESFPLTVTSAQKNPTAFYLCASRQAQGGVGYGYTFGSGTRLTVV.

J is TRBJ2-3 and V is TRBV2; D may be TRBD2 (6 bases). This CDR3 comprises 14 residues. CDR1 SNHLY and CDR2 FYNNEI come from the germline V gene. V dropped 6 bases and J dropped 2 bases, with 12 bases sitting between them. The DNA of the CDR3 is TGTGCCAGCAGGGCGGGACCACCCACAGATACGCAGTATTTT. Its translation: CASRAGPPTDTQYF.

The chain recombines TRBV6-5 with TRBJ1-2; 8 positions agree with TRBD1. Germline assignment: CDR1 MNHEY and CDR2 SVGAGI. The CDR3 consists of 13 residues. V lost 5 bases to trimming and J lost 8 bases; unmatched junction nucleotides: 7. This CDR3 is CASSTGQGGGYTF. The CDR3, as DNA: TGTGCCAGCAGTACCGGACAGGGTGGCGGCTACACCTTC.